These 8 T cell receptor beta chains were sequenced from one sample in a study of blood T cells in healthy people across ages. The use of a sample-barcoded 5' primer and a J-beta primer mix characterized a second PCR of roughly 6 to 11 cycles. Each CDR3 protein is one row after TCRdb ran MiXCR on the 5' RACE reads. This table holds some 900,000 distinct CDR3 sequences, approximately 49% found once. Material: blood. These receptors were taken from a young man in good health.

The CDR3 spells CASSLGQPPQETQYF. CDR3 coding DNA: TGTGCCAGCAGCCTCGGACAGCCCCCTCAAGAGACCCAGTACTTC. V is TRBV12-3 or TRBV12-4 and J is TRBJ2-5; weak D call: TRBD1 (6 bases). V lost 6 bases, J lost 2 bases, and 16 bases lay in between. The CDR3 covers 15 residues.

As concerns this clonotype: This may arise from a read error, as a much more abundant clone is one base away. CDR3 nucleotides: TGCAGTGCTCCCCGGGACAGGGGACACGAGCAGTTCTTC. Translation: CSAPRDRGHEQFF. This chain connects TRBV20-1 to TRBJ2-1; 10 bases line up with TRBD1. Unmatched junction bases numbered 8, after V lost 5 bases and J lost 10 bases. Germline values: CDR1 DFQATT, CDR2 SNEGSKA (reference sequence). This CDR3 is 13 amino acids long.

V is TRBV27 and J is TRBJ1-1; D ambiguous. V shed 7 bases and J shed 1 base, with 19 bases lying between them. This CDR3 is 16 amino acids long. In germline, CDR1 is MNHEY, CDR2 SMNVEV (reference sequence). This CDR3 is CASTPLRLLKNTEAFF. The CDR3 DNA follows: TGTGCCAGCACTCCATTACGCCTCCTCAAGAACACTGAAGCTTTCTTT.

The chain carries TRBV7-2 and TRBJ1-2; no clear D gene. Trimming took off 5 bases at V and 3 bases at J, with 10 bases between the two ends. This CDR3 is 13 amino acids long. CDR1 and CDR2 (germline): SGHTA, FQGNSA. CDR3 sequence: CASSLPLDYGYTF. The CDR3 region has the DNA TGTGCCAGCAGCCTCCCCTTAGACTATGGCTACACCTTC.

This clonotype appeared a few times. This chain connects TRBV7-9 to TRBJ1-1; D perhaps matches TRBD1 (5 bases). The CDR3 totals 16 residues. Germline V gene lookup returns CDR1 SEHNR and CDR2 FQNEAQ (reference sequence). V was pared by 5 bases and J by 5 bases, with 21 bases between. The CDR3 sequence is CASSQRGMGRSTEAFF. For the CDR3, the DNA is TGTGCCAGCAGCCAACGGGGGATGGGGAGAAGTACTGAAGCTTTCTTT. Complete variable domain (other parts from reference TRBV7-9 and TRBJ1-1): DTGVSQNPRHKITKRGQNVTFRCDPISEHNRLYWYRQTLGQGPEFLTYFQNEAQLEKSRLLSDRFSAERPKGSFSTLEIQRTEQGDSAMYLCASSQRGMGRSTEAFFGQGTRLTVV.

CDR3 bases: TGTGCCAGTAGGGAGGGGACGGTAAACACTGAAGCTTTCTTT. It encodes CASREGTVNTEAFF. This rearrangement joins TRBV19 to TRBJ1-1, with a possible D match to TRBD1 (5 bases). This CDR3 spans 14 amino acids. Germline V gene data show CDR1 as LNHDA and CDR2 as SQIVND (reference sequence). V was shortened by 6 bases and J by 2 bases, with 13 bases between the two germline ends.

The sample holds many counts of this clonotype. CDR3 coding DNA: TGTGCCAGCAAAGGGACATCCAGGAGCTCCTACGAGCAGTACTTC. It encodes CASKGTSRSSYEQYF. The chain joins TRBV2 to TRBJ2-7; maybe TRBD1 (6 bases). Trimming took off 7 bases at V and 0 bases at J, with 16 bases between the two ends. Germline V gives CDR1 SNHLY, CDR2 FYNNEI. The CDR3 contains 15 residues.

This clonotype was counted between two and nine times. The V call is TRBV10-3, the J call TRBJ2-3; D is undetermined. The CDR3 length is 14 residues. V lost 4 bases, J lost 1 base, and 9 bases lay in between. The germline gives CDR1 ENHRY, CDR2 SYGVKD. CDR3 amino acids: CAISVREGTDTQYF. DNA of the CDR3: TGTGCCATCAGTGTGAGAGAGGGCACAGATACGCAGTATTTT.